This T cell receptor beta chain stems from a study of cytotoxic CD8 clonotypes in ibrutinib-treated CLL. Regarding the study as a whole: Collection times varied between progressing and sustained-remission patients.

The germline V and J ends were trimmed by 4 bases and 2 bases, with 11 bases remaining between them. The V gene's germline CDR1 is SGDLS and CDR2 YYNGEE. The CDR3 runs to 14 residues. A note on this clone: No antigen is known for it.

The table came from immunoSEQ multiplex PCR; TCRdb's copy has only in-frame clones and leaves some out. The sample yields about 150,000 clones, 60% to 85% seen once. The J gene is TRBJ2-3, the V gene TRBV9; D unclear. This sequence originates from a human donor with chronic lymphocytic leukemia. Here the sequenced sample was PBMCs, taken after 24 months of ibrutinib treatment. The chain's CDR3 is CASSPHDATDTQYF. CDR3 DNA: TGTGCCAGCAGCCCCCACGATGCCACAGATACGCAGTATTTT.